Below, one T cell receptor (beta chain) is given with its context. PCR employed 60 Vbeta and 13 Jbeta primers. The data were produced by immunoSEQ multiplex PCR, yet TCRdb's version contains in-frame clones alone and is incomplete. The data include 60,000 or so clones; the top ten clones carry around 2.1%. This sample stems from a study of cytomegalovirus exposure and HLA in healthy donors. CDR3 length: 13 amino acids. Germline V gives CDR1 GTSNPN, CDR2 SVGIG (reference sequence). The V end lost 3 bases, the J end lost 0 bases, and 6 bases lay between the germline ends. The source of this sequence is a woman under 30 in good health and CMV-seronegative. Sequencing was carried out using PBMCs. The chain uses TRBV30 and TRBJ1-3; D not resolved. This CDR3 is CAWSVYSGNTIYF. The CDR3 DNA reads TGTGCCTGGAGCGTGTACTCTGGAAACACCATATATTTT.